The 8 T cell receptor beta chains reported below all come from one sample, sequenced in a study of CD8+CD57+ T cells in acquired aplastic anemia. Genomic DNA was employed as the template in profiling TCR beta VDJ and CDR3. TCRdb independently ran MiXCR on the reads; one entry per CDR3 protein. The sample has 200,000 to 250,000 distinct CDR3 sequences, around 63% seen once; the top ten hold 25% to 30%. The specimen was sorted CD4+, CD8+, or CD8+CD57+ T cells (not recorded which) from PBMCs. Source of these receptors: a human donor in good health.

Of note for this clonotype: A much larger clone lies one base from this, so it may be a read error. The chain uses TRBV6-5 and TRBJ2-3; D uncertain. Germline lookup yields CDR1 MNHEY and CDR2 SVGAGI. The CDR3 spans 14 residues. V was trimmed by 6 bases and J by 3 bases, leaving 13 bases between them. The CDR3 region is CASSGSRFTDTQYF. The CDR3 coding sequence is TGTGCCAGCAGCGGCTCTCGGTTTACAGATACGCAGTATTTT.

The V and J genes are TRBV10-3 and TRBJ2-7; 7 bases fit TRBD1. Losses at the gene ends were 3 bases for V and 3 bases for J; bases not matched to a gene: 8. Germline CDR1 and CDR2: ENHRY and SYGVKD. CDR3 length: 15 amino acids. CDR3: CAISEDRESYYEQYF. The CDR3 coding sequence is TGTGCCATCAGTGAAGACAGGGAGAGCTACTACGAGCAGTACTTC.

The table lists this clonotype with many counts. CDR3 nucleotides: TGCAGCGTTGAAGATCTCCGAGGGACAGGGAACTATGGCTACACCTTC. Translation: CSVEDLRGTGNYGYTF. The chain recombines TRBV29-1 with TRBJ1-2; 9 positions agree with TRBD1. The CDR3 consists of 16 residues. Per the germline V gene, CDR1 is SQVTM and CDR2 is ANQGSEA. The V gene end was trimmed by 0 bases and the J gene end by 2 bases; junction bases not matched to a gene: 7.

This rearrangement joins TRBV20-1 to TRBJ1-1, with D maybe TRBD1 (5 bases). Deletions cut 3 bases from V and 4 bases from J, with 24 bases between. This CDR3 contains 17 residues. Germline CDR1 is DFQATT and CDR2 is SNEGSKA (reference sequence). CDR3 residues: CSARKPGSILQGTEAFF. CDR3 sequence (DNA): TGCAGTGCTAGGAAGCCGGGATCTATCCTCCAGGGCACTGAAGCTTTCTTT.

This clonotype was recorded at least ten times. V is TRBV5-8 and J is TRBJ2-7, with D maybe TRBD2 (6 bases). V was trimmed by 2 bases and J by 4 bases, leaving 10 bases between them. There are 13 residues in the CDR3. CDR1 is SGHTS, CDR2 YDEGEE, per germline. The CDR3 loop reads CASSFAGPYEQYF. CDR3 bases: TGTGCCAGCAGCTTTGCGGGGCCTTACGAGCAGTACTTC.

This clonotype was found many times. The chain links TRBV19 to TRBJ2-3; D gene unclear. CDR3 size: 14 residues. Germline V gene data show CDR1 as LNHDA and CDR2 as SQIVND (reference sequence). V was pared by 5 bases and J by 6 bases, with 15 bases between. The CDR3 bases are TGTGCCAGTAGTTCACCAGAATTCGCGGATACGCAGTATTTT. Translation: CASSSPEFADTQYF.

About this clonotype: Being one base from a much bigger clone, this may be a read error. The CDR3 sequence is CASSSQAAETQYF. In DNA, the CDR3 is TGTGCCAGCAGTTCGCAGGCTGCAGAGACCCAGTACTTC. The V and J genes are TRBV2 and TRBJ2-5; D unresolved. The V and J ends lost 5 bases and 4 bases respectively, with 11 bases between them. Looked up from germline, CDR1 is SNHLY and CDR2 is FYNNEI. The CDR3 extends over 13 amino acids. Full variable domain (rest looked up from reference TRBV2 and TRBJ2-5): EPEVTQTPSHQVTQMGQEVILRCVPISNHLYFYWYRQILGQKVEFLVSFYNNEISEKSEIFDDQFSVERPDGSNFTLKIRSTKLEDSAMYFCASSSQAAETQYFGPGTRLLVL.

The chain joins TRBV7-2 to TRBJ2-7; possibly TRBD2 for D (6 bases). Deletions cut 5 bases from V and 0 bases from J, with 17 bases between. Germline CDR1 and CDR2: SGHTA and FQGNSA. The CDR3 runs 16 residues. Here the CDR3 reads CASSTPGGESSYEQYF. CDR3 in DNA: TGTGCCAGCAGCACACCCGGCGGGGAAAGCTCCTACGAGCAGTACTTC.